The 6 T cell receptor beta chains reported below all come from one sample, sequenced in a study of T cell responses to AZD1222 COVID-19 vaccine. The table came from immunoSEQ multiplex PCR; TCRdb's copy has only in-frame clones and leaves some out. Seen here are about 110,000 clones, about 85% observed once, and the top ten hold roughly 5.3%. Sequencing used peripheral blood, obtained on day 0 of AZD1222 vaccination. These receptors were obtained from an adult in good health.

The chain uses TRBV11-2 and TRBJ2-1; 10 nucleotides agree with TRBD2. Germline lookup yields CDR1 SGHAT and CDR2 FQNNGV. This CDR3 region has 18 residues. J was trimmed by 6 bases and V by 0 bases; bases with no gene match: 11. Here the CDR3 DNA reads TGTGCCAGCAGCTTAGATCCCCTGGCTAGCGGGAGTTTCAATGAGCAGTTCTTC. Amino acid sequence: CASSLDPLASGSFNEQFF.

This chain connects TRBV13 to TRBJ1-5; perhaps TRBD1 as D (5 bases). Looked up from germline, CDR1 is PRHDT and CDR2 is FYEKMQ (reference sequence). V was shortened by 6 bases and J by 5 bases, with 14 bases between the two germline ends. CDR3 length: 14 amino acids. The chain's CDR3 is CASSFAGRDQPQHF. CDR3 nucleotide sequence: TGTGCCAGCAGTTTTGCAGGGAGGGATCAGCCCCAGCATTTT.

The chain uses TRBV9 and TRBJ2-1, with TRBD2 matching over 9 bases. The CDR3 runs 18 residues. The V gene end was trimmed by 3 bases and the J gene end by 10 bases; junction bases not matched to a gene: 20. CDR1 is SGDLS, CDR2 YYNGEE, per germline. Here the CDR3 DNA reads TGTGCCAGCAGCGGAGGGCTAATAGCGGGAGCGGGGGGAGGGGAGCAGTTCTTC. It encodes CASSGGLIAGAGGGEQFF.

This clone turned up a few times. The V and J genes are TRBV5-1 and TRBJ1-4; maybe TRBD1 (5 bases). This CDR3 has 15 amino acids. Trimming removed 2 bases from V and 2 bases from J, with 10 bases in between. Germline CDR1 is SGHRS and CDR2 is YFSETQ. The chain's CDR3 is CASSFTGTTNEKLFF. The CDR3, as DNA: TGCGCCAGCAGCTTTACCGGGACTACTAATGAAAAACTGTTTTTT. Full variable domain (outside the CDR3, taken from reference TRBV5-1 and TRBJ1-4): KAGVTQTPRYLIKTRGQQVTLSCSPISGHRSVSWYQQTPGQGLQFLFEYFSETQRNKGNFPGRFSGRQFSNSRSEMNVSTLELGDSALYLCASSFTGTTNEKLFFGSGTQLSVL.

The chain combines TRBV2 with TRBJ1-2, with D maybe TRBD1 (5 bases). The V and J ends lost 5 bases and 8 bases respectively, with 18 bases between them. The CDR3 extends over 14 amino acids. Per the germline V gene, CDR1 is SNHLY and CDR2 is FYNNEI. CDR3 residues: CASSSDLGAGGYTF. The CDR3 DNA follows: TGTGCCAGCAGTTCGGACCTCGGGGCTGGCGGCTACACCTTC.

The genes are TRBV18 and TRBJ1-2; TRBD1 matches at 8 bases. The CDR3 runs 14 residues. Germline V lookup: CDR1 KGHSH, CDR2 LQKENI. V trimming: 5 bases; J trimming: 5 bases; junction bases outside the gene matches: 7. CDR3 amino acids: CASSSGTGGYGYTF. The CDR3 DNA reads TGTGCCAGCTCAAGCGGGACAGGAGGTTATGGCTACACCTTC. Drawing the rest from reference TRBV18 and TRBJ1-2, the complete variable domain is NAGVMQNPRHLVRRRGQEARLRCSPMKGHSHVYWYRQLPEEGLKFMVYLQKENIIDESGMPKERFSAEFPKEGPSILRIQQVVRGDSAAYFCASSSGTGGYGYTFGSGTRLTVV.